One and the same sample provided the 5 T cell receptor beta chains below, sequenced in a study of T cells after yellow fever vaccination. MiXCR, run by TCRdb on the 5' RACE reads, gives a single entry per CDR3 protein. The profile shows 300,000 or so distinct CDR3 sequences, roughly 8.3% of them singletons. The sequenced sample was PBMCs, obtained approximately 40 days after the first yellow fever vaccination. These receptors all stem from a man in his late teens or twenties who received the YFV17D yellow fever vaccine.

This clonotype came up a few times. The chain employs TRBV6-1 and TRBJ2-2; tentatively, D is TRBD1 or TRBD2 (6 bases each). This CDR3 is 13 amino acids long. CDR1 and CDR2 from the germline V gene are MNHNS and SASEGT. V shed 6 bases and J shed 7 bases, with 12 bases lying between them. CDR3 amino acids: CASRKQGGGELFF. CDR3 DNA: TGTGCCAGCAGGAAACAGGGAGGCGGGGAGCTGTTTTTT.

The V and J genes are TRBV10-3 and TRBJ2-1, with 12 positions matching TRBD2. Per germline, CDR1 ENHRY and CDR2 SYGVKD. CDR3 length: 17 residues. Trimming took 6 bases from V and 0 from J; bases not matched to a gene: 6. The DNA of the CDR3 is TGTGCCATCAGACGGACTAGCGGGGAGAGCTCCTACAATGAGCAGTTCTTC. Amino acids: CAIRRTSGESSYNEQFF.

This chain uses TRBV14 with TRBJ2-3; possibly TRBD1 for D (5 bases). This CDR3 region has 14 residues. V was cut by 0 bases and J by 4 bases, with 8 bases left in between. Per the germline V gene, CDR1 is SGHDN and CDR2 is FVKESK. CDR3 in amino acids: CASSQEAGSDTQYF. Written as DNA, the CDR3 is TGTGCCAGCAGCCAAGAGGCAGGGTCAGATACGCAGTATTTT.

This clonotype was seen repeatedly, ten times or more. The chain carries TRBV10-3 and TRBJ2-3; 8 positions match TRBD1. Unmatched junction bases numbered 9, after V lost 10 bases and J lost 6 bases. CDR1 and CDR2 (germline): ENHRY, SYGVKD. CDR3 size: 13 residues. CDR3 amino acids: CATLGQAADTQYF. The CDR3, as DNA: TGTGCCACCTTGGGACAGGCGGCGGATACGCAGTATTTT.

V gene TRBV12-3 or TRBV12-4 combines with J gene TRBJ2-3; 10 nucleotides align to TRBD1. V lost 3 bases and J lost 4; bases outside the gene matches: 4. The CDR3 has 15 residues. The CDR3 spells CASSLSGTGADTQYF. CDR3 bases: TGTGCCAGCAGTTTGTCAGGGACAGGGGCAGATACGCAGTATTTT.